This TCR beta chain was sequenced for a study of OX40 agonist ivuxolimab in advanced cancers. Findings and limits, study-wide: Low normalized T-cell clonal expansion also characterized some of the nonresponders.

V was clipped by 2 bases and J by 5 bases; unmatched bases: 9. From germline, CDR1 is LNHDA and CDR2 SQIVND (reference sequence). The CDR3 is 16 residues long. Sequenced by immunoSEQ multiplex PCR; TCRdb stores in-frame clones only, minus some. The data contain tens of thousands of clones, roughly 90% of them singletons. A note on this clone: Its antigen is still unknown.

The chain is built from TRBV19 and TRBJ2-1; 7 bases are shared with TRBD2. The sequenced sample was CD4+ or CD8+ T cells sorted from blood, obtained in a trial of the OX40 agonist ivuxolimab. This receptor was identified in an adult with an advanced solid tumor such as melanoma, head and neck, liver or kidney cancer. The CDR3 spells CASSIYSGGRDNEQFF. Written as DNA, the CDR3 is TGTGCCAGTAGTATATATTCGGGGGGACGTGACAATGAGCAGTTCTTC. The entire variable domain, with the rest obtained from reference TRBV19 and TRBJ2-1, is as follows: DGGITQSPKYLFRKEGQNVTLSCEQNLNHDAMYWYRQDPGQGLRLIYYSQIVNDFQKGDIAEGYSVSREKKESFPLTVTSAQKNPTAFYLCASSIYSGGRDNEQFFGPGTRLTVL.